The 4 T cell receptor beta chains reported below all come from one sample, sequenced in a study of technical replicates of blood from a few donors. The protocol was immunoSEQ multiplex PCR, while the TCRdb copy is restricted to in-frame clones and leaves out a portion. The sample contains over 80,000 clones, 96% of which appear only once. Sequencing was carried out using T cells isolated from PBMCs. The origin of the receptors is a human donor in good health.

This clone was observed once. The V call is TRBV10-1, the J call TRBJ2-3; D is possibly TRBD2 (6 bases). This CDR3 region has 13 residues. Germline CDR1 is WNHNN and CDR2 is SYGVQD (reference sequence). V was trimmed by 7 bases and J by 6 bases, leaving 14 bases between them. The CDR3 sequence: CASTKRVWDTQYF. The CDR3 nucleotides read TGCGCCAGCACGAAGCGGGTATGGGATACGCAGTATTTT.

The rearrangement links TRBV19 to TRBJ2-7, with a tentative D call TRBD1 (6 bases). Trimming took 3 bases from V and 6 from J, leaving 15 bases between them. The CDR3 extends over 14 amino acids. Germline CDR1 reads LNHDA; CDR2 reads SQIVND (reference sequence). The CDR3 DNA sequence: TGTGCCAGTAGTATTTCAGGGGCGCTTAGCGAGCAGTACTTC. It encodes CASSISGALSEQYF. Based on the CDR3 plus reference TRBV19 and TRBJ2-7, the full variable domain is DGGITQSPKYLFRKEGQNVTLSCEQNLNHDAMYWYRQDPGQGLRLIYYSQIVNDFQKGDIAEGYSVSREKKESFPLTVTSAQKNPTAFYLCASSISGALSEQYFGPGTRLTVT.

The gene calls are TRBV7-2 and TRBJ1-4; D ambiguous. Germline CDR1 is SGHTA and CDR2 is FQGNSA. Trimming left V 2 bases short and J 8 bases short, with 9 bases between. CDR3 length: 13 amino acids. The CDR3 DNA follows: TGTGCCAGCAGCTTAAATCGCGAGGAAAAACTGTTTTTT. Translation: CASSLNREEKLFF.

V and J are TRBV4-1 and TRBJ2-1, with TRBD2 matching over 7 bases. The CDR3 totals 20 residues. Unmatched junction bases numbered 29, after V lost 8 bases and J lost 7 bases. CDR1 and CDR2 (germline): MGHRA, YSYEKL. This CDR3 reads CASWPPRNRGRVREWNEQFF. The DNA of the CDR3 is TGCGCCAGCTGGCCACCACGTAATCGCGGGAGAGTTCGAGAGTGGAATGAGCAGTTCTTC.